This TCR beta chain originates from a study of cytomegalovirus exposure and HLA in healthy donors. Study in general: Inside one of the first data releases sat around 86 million unique TCRs taken from HLA-typed donors.

A multiplex PCR was run with 60 Vbeta primers and 13 Jbeta primers. Generated by immunoSEQ multiplex PCR, the TCRdb table keeps only in-frame clones and is missing some. The table includes some 250,000 clones, roughly 87% detected once. Study-wide results and limits: Owing to their indistinguishability, certain V segments, notably TRBV6-2 and TRBV6-3, were excluded.

Trimming removed 4 bases at V and 2 bases at J, with 15 bases between. CDR1 and CDR2 (germline): MGHRA, YSYEKL. CDR3 size: 16 residues. As concerns this clone: Its target is not known.

Sample: PBMCs. This chain uses TRBV4-1 with TRBJ1-5; D is unresolved. This receptor was obtained from a woman between 40 and 50 years old in good health and CMV-seropositive. CDR3 in DNA: TGCGCCAGCAGCCCCTTTTTCGTGCAGGGCAATCAGCCCCAGCATTTT. Amino acid sequence: CASSPFFVQGNQPQHF.